This is a list of T cell receptor beta chains from one sample in a study of blood T cell repertoires in COVID-19. Method: immunoSEQ multiplex PCR; TCRdb's copy keeps in-frame clones and lacks some. This sample carries about 390,000 clones, approximately 87% of them seen once, and the ten largest clones take about 10%. The sequenced material came from PBMCs or T cells enriched from blood (not recorded which). Every receptor here comes from a woman between 50 and 59 years old who had recovered from COVID-19. Both conserved end residues are trimmed from each CDR3. Fields, in order: J gene, V gene, CDR3 protein.

TRBJ2-3,TRBV27,ASSLLGREFSDTQY
TRBJ1-1,TRBV6-2/TRBV6-3,ASSNPGTGVRYTEAF
TRBJ1-1,TRBV6-5,ASVGTGGVHTEAF
TRBJ1-3,TRBV7-9,ASSLSPRSGNTIY
TRBJ1-1,TRBV7-9,ASTFQNTEAF
TRBJ1-4,TRBV6-1,ASSESVALNEKLF
TRBJ2-1,TRBV19,ASSRGSSYNEQF
TRBJ1-1,TRBV19,ASSIDLRRLNTEAF
TRBJ1-4,TRBV4-1,ASSQRVGTDGKLF
TRBJ1-1,TRBV30,AWSVKSVTEAF
TRBJ1-6,TRBV4-1,ASSPAGGTGVSYNSPLH
TRBJ2-1,TRBV27,ASSHSGLAGVNEQF
TRBJ1-5,TRBV12-3/TRBV12-4,ASSLATDQPQH
TRBJ2-7,TRBV7-9,ASSLAPGLGPLEQY
TRBJ1-5,TRBV4-1,ASSQVGQTGNQPQH
TRBJ1-1,TRBV4-2,ASSQDGRAAF
TRBJ1-2,TRBV5-1,ASSSTLTGVYGYT
TRBJ2-5,TRBV30,AWSAGDTATQY
TRBJ1-2,TRBV5-8,ASSPGRGDYGYT
TRBJ1-2,TRBV13,ASSLGQGRIGGYT
TRBJ1-3,TRBV9,ASSVRGGGSGNTIY
TRBJ1-2,TRBV28,ASSGGGTLGGYT
TRBJ2-2,TRBV7-7,ASTGQGDGELF
TRBJ2-6,TRBV7-2,ASGLVGANVLT
TRBJ2-7,TRBV28,ASSPPPDSSYEQY
TRBJ1-4,TRBV5-8,ASSATGTATNEKLF
TRBJ2-2,TRBV2,ASSQWGQGVSGELF
TRBJ2-7,TRBV18,ASSPPQPLTGSEQY
TRBJ1-3,TRBV7-2,ASSSHPGGDTIY
TRBJ2-7,TRBV2,ASSARSYEQY
TRBJ1-6,TRBV15,ATSTTADSPLH
TRBJ1-6,TRBV12-3/TRBV12-4,ASRPGEGSPLH
TRBJ2-3,TRBV7-9,ASSFGGTDTQY
TRBJ1-2,TRBV19,ASTTTGINYGYT
TRBJ2-7,TRBV11-2,ASSRTGGEQY